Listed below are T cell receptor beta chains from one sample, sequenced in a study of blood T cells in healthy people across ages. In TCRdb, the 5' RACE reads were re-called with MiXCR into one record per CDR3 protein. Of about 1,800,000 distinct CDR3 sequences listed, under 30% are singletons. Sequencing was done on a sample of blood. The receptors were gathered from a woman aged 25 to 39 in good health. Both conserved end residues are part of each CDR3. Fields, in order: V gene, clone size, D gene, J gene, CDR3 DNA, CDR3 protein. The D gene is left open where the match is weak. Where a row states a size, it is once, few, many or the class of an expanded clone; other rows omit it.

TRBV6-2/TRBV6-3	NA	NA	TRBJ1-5	TGTGCCAGCAGGTCGGTCACGCCGGTCGGACCCCAGCATTTT	CASRSVTPVGPQHF
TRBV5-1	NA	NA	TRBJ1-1	TGCGCCAGCAGCTCCACAAATATGAACACTGAAGCTTTCTTT	CASSSTNMNTEAFF
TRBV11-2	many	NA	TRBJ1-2	TGTGCCAGCAGCGCCACCCGTAGCAGGGATCGGGGCTATGGCTACACCTTC	CASSATRSRDRGYGYTF
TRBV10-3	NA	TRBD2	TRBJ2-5	TGTGCCATCAGTGAGGGGACTAGCGGGAGAGGGGAGACCCAGTACTTC	CAISEGTSGRGETQYF
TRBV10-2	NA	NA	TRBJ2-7	TGCGCCAGCAGTCCCCAGTTATCCTACAATGAGCAGTACTTC	CASSPQLSYNEQYF
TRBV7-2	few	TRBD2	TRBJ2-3	TGTGCCAGCAGCTCTCACCGACTAGCGCTTAGCACAGATACGCAGTATTTT	CASSSHRLALSTDTQYF
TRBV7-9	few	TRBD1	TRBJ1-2	TGTGCCAGCAGTCTTCAGGGGGCGGGCGGCTGCACCTTC	CASSLQGAGGCTF
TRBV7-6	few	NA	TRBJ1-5	TGTACCAGCAGCCCGTTAGAAAACAATCAGCCCCAGCATTTT	CTSSPLENNQPQHF
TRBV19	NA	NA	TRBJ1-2	TGTGCTAGTACCGGGTCCCTGACTAACTATGGCTACACCTTC	CASTGSLTNYGYTF
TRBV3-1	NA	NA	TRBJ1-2	TGTGCCAGCAGCCGAAGGGGAATTAACTATGGCTACACCTTC	CASSRRGINYGYTF
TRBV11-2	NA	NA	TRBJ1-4	TGTGCCAGCAGCCGATGGACAGCGGCTAATGAAAAACTGTTTTTT	CASSRWTAANEKLFF
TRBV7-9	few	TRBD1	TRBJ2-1	TGTGCCAGCAGCGCTTTGACAGGGGGCCACAATGAGCAGTTCTTC	CASSALTGGHNEQFF
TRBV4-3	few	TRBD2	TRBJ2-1	TGCGCCAGCAGCCAAGACCGATCCCTAGCGGGAGCTTACAATGAGCAGTTCTTC	CASSQDRSLAGAYNEQFF
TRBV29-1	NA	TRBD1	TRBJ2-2	TGCAGCGCTGAAGGGACAGACTTGAACACCGGGGAGCTGTTTTTT	CSAEGTDLNTGELFF
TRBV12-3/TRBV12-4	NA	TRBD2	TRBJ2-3	TGTGCCAGCAGTTTTAGCGGGGGGGCTAGCACAGATGCGCAGTATTTT	CASSFSGGASTDAQYF
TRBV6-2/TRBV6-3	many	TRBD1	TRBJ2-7	TGTGCCAGCAGCGACAGGGGCCGCGAGCAGTACTTC	CASSDRGREQYF
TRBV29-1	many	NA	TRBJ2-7	TGCAGCGCGACGTCACTAGCCATACCCTACGAGCAGTACTTC	CSATSLAIPYEQYF
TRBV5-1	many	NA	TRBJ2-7	TGCGCCAGCAGCTTGGGAGGGTCCCTTTCCTACGAGCAGTACTTC	CASSLGGSLSYEQYF
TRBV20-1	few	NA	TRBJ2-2	TGCAGTGCTAGGAGGAGGGTTAACGGGGAGCTGTTTTTT	CSARRRVNGELFF
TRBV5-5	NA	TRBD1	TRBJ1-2	TGTGCCAGCAGCGTGGGACAGATAAACAAATATGGCTACACCTTC	CASSVGQINKYGYTF
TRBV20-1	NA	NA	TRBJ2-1	TGCAGTGCTAGTAGGTGGTCGGTAGAAGAGCAGTTCTTC	CSASRWSVEEQFF
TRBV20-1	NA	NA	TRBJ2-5	TGCAGTGCTACGCGGACGGGAGAGACCCAGTACTTC	CSATRTGETQYF
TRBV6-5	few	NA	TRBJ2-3	TGTGCCAGCAGTCCACAGGAGGGCGCAGATACGCAGTATTTT	CASSPQEGADTQYF
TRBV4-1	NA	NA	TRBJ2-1	TGCGCCAGCAGCCAAGGAACAGCCCGATCCTCCTACAATGAGCAGTTCTTC	CASSQGTARSSYNEQFF
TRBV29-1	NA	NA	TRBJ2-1	TGCAGCGTTTTATGGCGCAGGGGAGGTGAGCAGTTCTTC	CSVLWRRGGEQFF
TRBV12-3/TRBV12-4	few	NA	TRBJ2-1	TGTGCCAGCAGTTTGAGGCAGTGGGATGAGCAGTTCTTC	CASSLRQWDEQFF
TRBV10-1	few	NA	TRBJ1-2	TGCGCCGGCAGTGACGGGGCGGACATCTATGGCTACACCTTC	CAGSDGADIYGYTF
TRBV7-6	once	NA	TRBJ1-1	TGTGCCAGCAGCTTAGCTTCAGTTGAAGCTTTCTTT	CASSLASVEAFF
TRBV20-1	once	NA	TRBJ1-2	TGCAGTGCTAGAGCGAACAGGGTTCTTATCGGCTACACCTTC	CSARANRVLIGYTF
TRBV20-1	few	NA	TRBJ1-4	TGCAGTGCTAGAGATAACGGACGGAGTAATGAAAAACTGTTTTTT	CSARDNGRSNEKLFF
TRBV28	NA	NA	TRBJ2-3	TGTGCCAGCAGTTTTCAGGGATGGGGCACAGATACGCAGTATTTT	CASSFQGWGTDTQYF
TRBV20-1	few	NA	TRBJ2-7	TGCAGTGCTAGAGATATGGGAGGTAATACCTACGAGCAGTACTTC	CSARDMGGNTYEQYF
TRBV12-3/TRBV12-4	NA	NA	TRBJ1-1	TGTGCCAGCAGTTTATCCCGGGACGGTGAAGCTTTCTTT	CASSLSRDGEAFF
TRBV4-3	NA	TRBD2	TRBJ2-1	TGCGCCAGCAGCCCCGACGGGGGGAGCGCCACCTACAATGAGCAGTTCTTC	CASSPDGGSATYNEQFF
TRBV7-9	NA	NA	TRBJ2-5	TGTGCCAGCAGCCTTACCTGGACTAACCAAGAGACCCAGTACTTC	CASSLTWTNQETQYF
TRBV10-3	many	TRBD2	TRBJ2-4	TGTGCCATCGGGGGGAGGGACAAAAACATTCAGTACTTC	CAIGGRDKNIQYF
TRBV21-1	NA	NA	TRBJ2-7	TGTGCCAGCAGCAAAGGCCCGTCCGAGGGGGCCTACGAGCAGTACTTC	CASSKGPSEGAYEQYF
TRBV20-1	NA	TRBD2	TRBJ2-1	TGCAGTGCGAAACTAGCGGGAGGGCCCCGGGAGCAGTTCTTC	CSAKLAGGPREQFF